One and the same sample provided the 22 T cell receptor beta chains below, sequenced in a study of cytomegalovirus exposure and HLA in healthy donors. The PCR had 60 Vbeta and 13 Jbeta primers. The method was immunoSEQ multiplex PCR; TCRdb's version includes in-frame clones alone and lacks a portion of them. Here the sample spans tens of thousands of clones, about 70% being singletons. The specimen was PBMCs. Receptors originate from a man between 35 and 55 years old in good health and CMV-seropositive.

This clone occurred a few times. V is TRBV4-3 and J is TRBJ1-4, with D maybe TRBD1 (5 bases). The V gene lost 7 bases and the J gene lost 1 base, with 7 bases spanning the gap. Germline assignment: CDR1 LGHNA and CDR2 YSLEER. The CDR3 has 13 amino acids. CDR3 in amino acids: CASMGGTNEKLFF. DNA for the CDR3: TGCGCCAGCATGGGGGGAACTAATGAAAAACTGTTTTTT.

V is TRBV6-5 and J is TRBJ1-2, with 9 bases aligning to TRBD1. Germline CDR1 is MNHEY and CDR2 is SVGAGI. J gave up 0 bases and V 0 bases, and 2 bases lay outside the gene matches. The CDR3 totals 16 residues. The CDR3 bases are TGTGCCAGCAGTTACTCCGGGACAGGGCCTAACTATGGCTACACCTTC. Translation: CASSYSGTGPNYGYTF.

The rearrangement joins TRBV7-2 to TRBJ1-4; 8 bases are a match to TRBD1. J gave up 4 bases and V 1 base, and 2 bases lay outside the gene matches. The V gene's germline CDR1 is SGHTA and CDR2 FQGNSA. The CDR3 extends over 15 amino acids. CDR3 coding DNA: TGTGCCAGCAGCTTAGAGGGACAGGATAATGAAAAACTGTTTTTT. Its protein product is CASSLEGQDNEKLFF. Together with reference TRBV7-2 and TRBJ1-4, the CDR3 gives the full variable domain: GAGVSQSPSNKVTEKGKDVELRCDPISGHTALYWYRQSLGQGLEFLIYFQGNSAPDKSGLPSDRFSAERTGGSVSTLTIQRTQQEDSAVYLCASSLEGQDNEKLFFGSGTQLSVL.

The chain is built from TRBV5-4 and TRBJ2-3; 13 bases match TRBD2. V shed 0 bases, J shed 4 bases, and the junction held 5 bases outside the gene matches. Per the germline V gene, CDR1 is SGHNT and CDR2 is YYREEE (reference sequence). The CDR3 sequence is 17 residues long. The CDR3 region is CASSLGTSGRGSDTQYF. The CDR3 DNA reads as TGTGCCAGCAGCTTGGGGACTAGCGGGAGAGGGTCAGATACGCAGTATTTT.

The gene calls are TRBV6-1 and TRBJ2-5; possible D gene TRBD1, 6 bases. The J call is doubtful: the DNA matches TRBJ2-7 better. The germline V gene encodes CDR1 MNHNS and CDR2 SASEGT. The CDR3 spans 15 residues. The CDR3 DNA is TGTGCCAGCAGTAGGGACACCGAACCCACCTACGAGCAGTACTTC. Protein: CASSRDTEPTYEQYF.

The sample holds one count of this clone. This chain connects TRBV5-1 to TRBJ2-2; 8 bases map to TRBD1. Trimming cost V 0 bases and J 5 bases; bases outside gene matches: 12. The length of the CDR3 is 18 residues. Germline CDR1 SGHRS, CDR2 YFSETQ. DNA for the CDR3: TGCGCCAGCAGCTTGGGATTTAAGTGGGGACAGGCAACCGGGGAGCTGTTTTTT. This translates into CASSLGFKWGQATGELFF.

As concerns this clone: Given the absence of the conserved phenylalanine or tryptophan at the CDR3 end, a read error is likely. This rearrangement joins TRBV6-5 to TRBJ2-2; D is undetermined. Germline-derived CDR1 and CDR2 are MNHEY and SVGAGI. This CDR3 is built from 14 residues. Trimming left V 2 bases short and J 4 bases short, with 8 bases between. The CDR3 DNA follows: TGTGCCAGCAGTTACGGGGTTTCCACCGGGGAGCTGTTTGTT. Translated, it gives CASSYGVSTGELFV.

DNA of the CDR3: TGTGCCAGCAGCTTATCCGGACAGGACACTGAAGCTTTCTTT. Its translation is CASSLSGQDTEAFF. This chain links TRBV7-9 with TRBJ1-1, with 7 bases lining up with TRBD1. The CDR3 loop spans 14 amino acids. Germline V gene lookup returns CDR1 SEHNR and CDR2 FQNEAQ (reference sequence). Unmatched junction bases numbered 3, after V lost 2 bases and J lost 3 bases.

This chain links TRBV5-4 with TRBJ2-2; 9 bases map to TRBD2. The CDR3 sequence is 17 residues long. The junction had 4 bases not matched to a gene; V was cut back by 0 bases and J by 1 base. The germline V gene encodes CDR1 SGHNT and CDR2 YYREEE (reference sequence). The CDR3 DNA sequence: TGTGCCAGCAGCTTGGCCAGGACTAGCGAGAACACCGGGGAGCTGTTTTTT. Translated, it gives CASSLARTSENTGELFF.

The gene calls are TRBV5-1 and TRBJ2-2; D not resolved. Germline CDR1 reads SGHRS; CDR2 reads YFSETQ. Trimming removed 1 base at V and 1 base at J, with 11 bases between. This CDR3 is built from 16 residues. The CDR3: CASSLLDMRNTGELFF. In DNA, the CDR3 is TGCGCCAGCAGCTTGCTTGACATGAGGAACACCGGGGAGCTGTTTTTT.

This rearrangement joins TRBV5-1 to TRBJ1-1; no definite D call. Germline V gives CDR1 SGHRS, CDR2 YFSETQ. The CDR3 runs to 14 residues. V lost 4 bases and J 6 bases, leaving 16 bases between the germline ends. CDR3 in DNA: TGCGCCAGCAGCCAAGGACGGGAAAGGTCTGAAGCTTTCTTT. Amino acids: CASSQGRERSEAFF.

The V and J genes are TRBV6-1 and TRBJ1-2; D unresolved. V gave up 3 bases and J gave up 8 bases, with 7 bases separating them. CDR1 and CDR2 from the germline V gene are MNHNS and SASEGT. This CDR3 is 11 amino acids long. The CDR3 DNA reads TGTGCCAGCAGTGATTACTTGGGCTACACCTTC. Its protein is CASSDYLGYTF.

This clone has just a few counts. This chain joins TRBV19 and TRBJ2-7, with 12 bases identical to TRBD2. The CDR3 loop spans 16 amino acids. The germline V gene has CDR1 LNHDA and CDR2 SQIVND (reference sequence). J was trimmed by 3 bases and V by 6 bases; bases with no gene match: 9. The CDR3: CASSPTSGSSVYEQYF. Here the CDR3 DNA reads TGTGCCAGTAGCCCGACTAGCGGGAGCTCCGTCTACGAGCAGTACTTC.

V is TRBV5-6 and J is TRBJ2-7, with 7 bases lining up with TRBD1. This CDR3 is 16 amino acids long. The germline V gene encodes CDR1 SGHDT and CDR2 YYEEEE. The V and J ends lost 4 bases and 4 bases, in that order; junction bases with no gene match: 14. CDR3 bases: TGTGCCAGCAGCCCTACGACAGGGATGGTGAGGTACGAGCAGTACTTC. Amino acids: CASSPTTGMVRYEQYF.

This clone showed up just a few times. The chain has TRBV6-5 and TRBJ1-4; D unresolved. The CDR3 is 14 residues long. Germline CDR1 reads MNHEY; CDR2 reads SVGAGI. V was shortened by 2 bases and J by 1 base, with 5 bases between the two germline ends. The CDR3 sequence: CASSYGRTNEKLFF. The CDR3 DNA reads TGTGCCAGCAGTTACGGGAGAACTAATGAAAAACTGTTTTTT.

The chain is built from TRBV27 and TRBJ2-1, with a weak D call TRBD2 (5 bases). The CDR3 totals 14 residues. V lost 6 bases and J 0 bases, leaving 9 bases between the germline ends. Germline V gives CDR1 MNHEY, CDR2 SMNVEV (reference sequence). The CDR3 here is CASRAATSYNEQFF. CDR3 DNA sequence: TGTGCCAGCAGAGCGGCGACCTCCTACAATGAGCAGTTCTTC.

The chain joins TRBV11-2 to TRBJ1-1, with 7 bases identical to TRBD1. The J segment lost 1 base and the V segment lost 4 bases, leaving 6 bases of the junction unmatched. CDR1 SGHAT and CDR2 FQNNGV come from the germline V gene. The CDR3 has 15 residues. This chain's CDR3 is CASSSGDRPNTEAFF. CDR3 DNA: TGTGCCAGCAGCTCAGGGGACAGACCGAACACTGAAGCTTTCTTT. The variable domain in full, with the rest retrieved from reference TRBV11-2 and TRBJ1-1, is EAGVAQSPRYKIIEKRQSVAFWCNPISGHATLYWYQQILGQGPKLLIQFQNNGVVDDSQLPKDRFSAERLKGVDSTLKIQPAKLEDSAVYLCASSSGDRPNTEAFFGQGTRLTVV.

The chain is built from TRBV4-2 and TRBJ2-7; D gene ambiguous. Germline CDR1 is LGHNA and CDR2 is YNFKEQ. The germline V and J ends were trimmed by 0 bases and 1 base, with 13 bases remaining between them. This CDR3 has 16 amino acids. DNA of the CDR3: TGTGCCAGCAGCCAAGAGGTCGTACTAAATTCCTACGAGCAGTACTTC. Translating it yields CASSQEVVLNSYEQYF.

The table lists this clone with a few counts. The chain employs TRBV10-3 and TRBJ2-1, with 7 bases lining up with TRBD2. Germline values: CDR1 ENHRY, CDR2 SYGVKD. This CDR3 contains 14 residues. The V segment lost 10 bases and the J segment 5 bases; nucleotides outside the gene matches: 11. Here the CDR3 reads CATHLLAEDNEQFF. The DNA of the CDR3 is TGTGCCACCCACCTCCTAGCGGAGGACAATGAGCAGTTCTTC.

V is TRBV19 and J is TRBJ1-2, with 9 positions matching TRBD1. The CDR3 is 14 residues long. CDR1 and CDR2 (germline): LNHDA, SQIVND (reference sequence). V gave up 5 bases and J gave up 4 bases; unmatched junction bases: 5. CDR3 protein: CASSLDRGSYGYTF. The CDR3 DNA sequence: TGTGCCAGTAGTTTGGACAGGGGCAGCTATGGCTACACCTTC.

The gene calls are TRBV19 and TRBJ2-1; TRBD1 matches 9 bases. This CDR3 has 14 residues. The V gene's germline CDR1 is LNHDA and CDR2 SQIVND (reference sequence). The junction had 12 bases not matched to a gene; V was cut back by 10 bases and J by 8 bases. CDR3: CATKAGTGWYEQFF. The CDR3, as DNA: TGTGCCACCAAGGCGGGGACAGGGTGGTATGAGCAGTTCTTC.

This chain uses TRBV5-6 with TRBJ2-1; D not resolved. Trimming pared 0 bases from V and 0 bases from J, leaving 19 bases between. The CDR3 has 19 amino acids. Germline CDR1 and CDR2: SGHDT and YYEEEE. CDR3 sequence reads: CASSLDRFSRPSSYNEQFF. CDR3 sequence (DNA): TGTGCCAGCAGCTTGGACCGGTTTTCCCGTCCGAGCTCCTACAATGAGCAGTTCTTC.